This T cell receptor (beta chain) emerged from a study of identical twins. This CDR3 spans 15 amino acids. The germline V gene has CDR1 MNHNS and CDR2 SASEGT. V lost 3 bases to trimming and J lost 6 bases, with 14 bases between them. cDNA molecules carried unique molecular identifiers, and template switching added a universal primer site. TCRdb reprocessed the 5' RACE reads via MiXCR and lists one record per CDR3 protein. Of hundreds of thousands of distinct CDR3 sequences listed, less than 9% are singletons. This clonotype was recorded at least ten times. This same sample was also taken into another study, of yellow fever vaccine responses in identical twins.

This receptor was identified in a young woman in good health. The V call is TRBV6-1, the J call TRBJ2-2; TRBD1 might be the D (6 bases). The sequenced sample consisted of memory (CD45RO+) T cells sorted from blood. The CDR3 bases are TGTGCCAGCAGTGAGGGGGCCACAGAGGCCGGGGAGCTGTTTTTT. The encoded protein is CASSEGATEAGELFF.